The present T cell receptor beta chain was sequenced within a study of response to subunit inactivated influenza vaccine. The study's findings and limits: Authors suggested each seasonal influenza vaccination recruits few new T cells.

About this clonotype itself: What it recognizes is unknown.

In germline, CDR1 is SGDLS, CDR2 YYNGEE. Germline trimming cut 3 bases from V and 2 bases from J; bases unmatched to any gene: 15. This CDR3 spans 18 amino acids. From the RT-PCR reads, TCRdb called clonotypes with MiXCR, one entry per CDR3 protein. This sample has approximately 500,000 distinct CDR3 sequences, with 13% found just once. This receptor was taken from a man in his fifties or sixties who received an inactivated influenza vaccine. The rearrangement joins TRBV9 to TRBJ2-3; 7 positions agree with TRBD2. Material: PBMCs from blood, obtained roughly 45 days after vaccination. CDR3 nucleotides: TGTGCCAGCAGCGCGGGAGGTGGGTTAGCGGAAGACACAGATACGCAGTATTTT. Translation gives CASSAGGGLAEDTDTQYF.